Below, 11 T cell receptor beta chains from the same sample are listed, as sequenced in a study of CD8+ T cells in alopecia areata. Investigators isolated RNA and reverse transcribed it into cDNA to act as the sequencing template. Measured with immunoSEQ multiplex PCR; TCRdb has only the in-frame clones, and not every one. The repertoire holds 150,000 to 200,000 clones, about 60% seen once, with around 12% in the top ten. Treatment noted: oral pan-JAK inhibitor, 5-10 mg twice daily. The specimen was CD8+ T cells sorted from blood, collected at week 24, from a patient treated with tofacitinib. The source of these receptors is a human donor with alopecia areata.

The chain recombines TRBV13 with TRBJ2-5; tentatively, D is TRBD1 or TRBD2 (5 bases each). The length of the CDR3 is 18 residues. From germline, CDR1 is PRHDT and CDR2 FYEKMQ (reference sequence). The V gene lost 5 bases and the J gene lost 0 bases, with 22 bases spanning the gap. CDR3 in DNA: TGTGCCAGCAGCCACGGCCAGGGCGGGCAGCCCTACCAAGAGACCCAGTACTTC. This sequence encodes CASSHGQGGQPYQETQYF.

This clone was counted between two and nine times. CDR3 sequence: CASSVSPGLASTQYF. CDR3 bases: TGTGCCAGCAGTGTATCACCGGGACTAGCATCTACGCAGTATTTT. The V call is TRBV25-1, the J call TRBJ2-3, with 9 bases identical to TRBD2. The CDR3 runs to 15 residues. Germline CDR1 reads MGHDK; CDR2 reads SYGVNS. V lost 4 bases, J lost 8 bases, and 10 bases stayed unmatched.

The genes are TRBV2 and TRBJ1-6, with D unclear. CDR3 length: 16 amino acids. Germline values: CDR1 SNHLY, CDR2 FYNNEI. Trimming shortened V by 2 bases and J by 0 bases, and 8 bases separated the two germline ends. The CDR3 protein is CASSEQPSSYNSPLHF. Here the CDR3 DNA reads TGTGCCAGCAGTGAACAGCCGAGCTCCTATAATTCACCCCTCCACTTT.

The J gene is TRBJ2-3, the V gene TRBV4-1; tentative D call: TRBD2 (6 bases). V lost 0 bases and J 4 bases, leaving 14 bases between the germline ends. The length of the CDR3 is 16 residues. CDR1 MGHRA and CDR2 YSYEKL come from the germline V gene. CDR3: CASSQDGGYSADTQYF. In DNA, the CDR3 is TGCGCCAGCAGCCAAGATGGAGGGTATTCGGCAGATACGCAGTATTTT.

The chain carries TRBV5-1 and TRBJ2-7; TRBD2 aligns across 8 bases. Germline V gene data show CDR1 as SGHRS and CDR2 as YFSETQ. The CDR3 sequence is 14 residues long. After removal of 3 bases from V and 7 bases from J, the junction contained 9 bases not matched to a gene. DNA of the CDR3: TGCGCCAGCAGCTCGCCCGGACTAGCAGTTGAGCAGTACTTC. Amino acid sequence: CASSSPGLAVEQYF.

The CDR3 DNA reads as TGTGCCAGCAGCGGAGGACAGGGCTACGAGCAGTACTTC. It encodes CASSGGQGYEQYF. The genes are TRBV9 and TRBJ2-7, with 8 bases lining up with TRBD1. The CDR3 runs 13 residues. V shed 3 bases and J 3 bases; nucleotides not matched to a gene: 2. The germline V gene encodes CDR1 SGDLS and CDR2 YYNGEE.

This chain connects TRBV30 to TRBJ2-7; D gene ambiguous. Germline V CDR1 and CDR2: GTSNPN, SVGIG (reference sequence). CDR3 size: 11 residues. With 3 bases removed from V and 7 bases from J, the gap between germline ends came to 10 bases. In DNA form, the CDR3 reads TGTGCCTGGAGAGACGCTTGGGAGCAGTACTTC. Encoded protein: CAWRDAWEQYF.

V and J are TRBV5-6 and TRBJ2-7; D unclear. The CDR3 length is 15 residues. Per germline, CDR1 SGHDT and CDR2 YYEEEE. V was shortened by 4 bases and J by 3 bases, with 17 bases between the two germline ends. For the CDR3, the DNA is TGTGCCAGCAGCCAAAAGATCACCCTCGACTACGAGCAGTACTTC. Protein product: CASSQKITLDYEQYF.

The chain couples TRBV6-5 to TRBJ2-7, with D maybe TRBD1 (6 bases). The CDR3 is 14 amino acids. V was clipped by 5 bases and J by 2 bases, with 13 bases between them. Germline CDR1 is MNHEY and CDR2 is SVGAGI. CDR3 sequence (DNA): TGTGCCAGCAGTCCAGGGGATGGGACCTACGAGCAGTACTTC. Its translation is CASSPGDGTYEQYF.

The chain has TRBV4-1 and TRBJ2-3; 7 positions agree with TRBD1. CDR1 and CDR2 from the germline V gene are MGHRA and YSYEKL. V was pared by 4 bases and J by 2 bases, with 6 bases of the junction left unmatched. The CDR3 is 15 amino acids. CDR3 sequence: CASSPWDRTTDTQYF. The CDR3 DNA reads TGCGCCAGCAGCCCATGGGACAGAACCACAGATACGCAGTATTTT.

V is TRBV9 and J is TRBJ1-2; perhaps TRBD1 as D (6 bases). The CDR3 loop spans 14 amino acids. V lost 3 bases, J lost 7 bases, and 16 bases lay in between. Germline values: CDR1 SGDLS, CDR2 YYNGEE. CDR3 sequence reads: CASSASYRVGGYTF. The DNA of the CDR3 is TGTGCCAGCAGCGCATCCTACAGGGTTGGTGGCTACACCTTC. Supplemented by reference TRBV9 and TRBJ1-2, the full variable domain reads DSGVTQTPKHLITATGQRVTLRCSPRSGDLSVYWYQQSLDQGLQFLIQYYNGEERAKGNILERFSAQQFPDLHSELNLSSLELGDSALYFCASSASYRVGGYTFGSGTRLTVV.